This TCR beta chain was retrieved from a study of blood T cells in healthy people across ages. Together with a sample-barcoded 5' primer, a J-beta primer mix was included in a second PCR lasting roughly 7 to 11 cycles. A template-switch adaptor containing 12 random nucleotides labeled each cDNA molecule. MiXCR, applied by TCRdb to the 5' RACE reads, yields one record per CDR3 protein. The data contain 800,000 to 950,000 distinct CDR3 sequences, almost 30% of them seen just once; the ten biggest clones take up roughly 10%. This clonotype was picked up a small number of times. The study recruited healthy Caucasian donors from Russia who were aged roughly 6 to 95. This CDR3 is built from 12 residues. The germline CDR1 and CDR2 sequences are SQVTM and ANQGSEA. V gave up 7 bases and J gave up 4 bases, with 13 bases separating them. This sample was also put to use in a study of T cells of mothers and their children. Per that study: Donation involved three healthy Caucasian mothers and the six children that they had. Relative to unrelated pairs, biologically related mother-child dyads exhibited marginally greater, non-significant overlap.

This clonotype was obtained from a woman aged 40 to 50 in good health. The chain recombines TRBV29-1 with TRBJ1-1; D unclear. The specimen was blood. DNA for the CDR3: TGCAGCGCTCGAAGGGATGGCACTGAAGCTTTCTTT. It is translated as CSARRDGTEAFF. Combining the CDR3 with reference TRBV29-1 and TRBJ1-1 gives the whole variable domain SAVISQKPSRDICQRGTSLTIQCQVDSQVTMMFWYRQQPGQSLTLIATANQGSEATYESGFVIDKFPISRPNLTFSTLTVSNMSPEDSSIYLCSARRDGTEAFFGQGTRLTVV.